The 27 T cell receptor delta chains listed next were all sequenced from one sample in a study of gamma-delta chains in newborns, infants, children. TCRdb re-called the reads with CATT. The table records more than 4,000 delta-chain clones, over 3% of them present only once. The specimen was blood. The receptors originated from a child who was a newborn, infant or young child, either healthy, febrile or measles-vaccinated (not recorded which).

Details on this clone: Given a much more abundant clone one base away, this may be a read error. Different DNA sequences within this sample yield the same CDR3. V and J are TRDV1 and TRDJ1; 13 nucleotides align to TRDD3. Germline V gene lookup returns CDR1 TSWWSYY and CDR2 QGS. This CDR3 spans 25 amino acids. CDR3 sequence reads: CALGEPGGKLPYRILGDTCPDKLIF. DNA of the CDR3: TGTGCTCTTGGGGAACCGGGGGGGAAACTTCCATATCGTATACTGGGGGATACGTGCCCCGACAAACTCATCTTT.

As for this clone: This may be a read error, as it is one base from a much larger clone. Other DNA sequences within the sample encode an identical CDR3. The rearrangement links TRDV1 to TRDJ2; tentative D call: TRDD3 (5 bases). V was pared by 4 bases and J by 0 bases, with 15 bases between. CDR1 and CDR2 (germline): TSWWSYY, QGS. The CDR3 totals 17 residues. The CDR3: CALGGHTGRPLTAQLFF. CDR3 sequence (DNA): TGTGCTCTTGGGGGCCATACTGGTAGACCTTTGACAGCACAACTCTTCTTT.

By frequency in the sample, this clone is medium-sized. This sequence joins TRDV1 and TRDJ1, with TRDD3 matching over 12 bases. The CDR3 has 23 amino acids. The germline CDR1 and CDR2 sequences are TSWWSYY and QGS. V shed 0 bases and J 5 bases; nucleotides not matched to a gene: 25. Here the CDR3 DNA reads TGTGCTCTTGGGGAACTACTGGGTTCTTCGTCGTACTGGGGGATACAAGTCACAGATAAACTCATCTTT. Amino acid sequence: CALGELLGSSSYWGIQVTDKLIF.

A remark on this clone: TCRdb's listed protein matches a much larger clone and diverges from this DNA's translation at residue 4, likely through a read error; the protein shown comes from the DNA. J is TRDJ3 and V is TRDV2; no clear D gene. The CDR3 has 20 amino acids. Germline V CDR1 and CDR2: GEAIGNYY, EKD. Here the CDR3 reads CACGTVKEGQSSWDTRQMFF. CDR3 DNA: TGTGCCTGTGGCACCGTCAAGGAGGGGCAAAGCTCCTGGGACACCCGACAGATGTTTTTC.

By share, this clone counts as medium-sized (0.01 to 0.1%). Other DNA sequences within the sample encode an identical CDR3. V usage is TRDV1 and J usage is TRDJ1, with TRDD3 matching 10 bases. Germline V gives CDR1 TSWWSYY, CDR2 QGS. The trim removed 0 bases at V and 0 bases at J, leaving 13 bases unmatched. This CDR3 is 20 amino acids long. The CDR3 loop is CALGELIATGGFVDTDKLIF. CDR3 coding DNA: TGTGCTCTTGGGGAACTAATCGCGACTGGGGGATTTGTGGACACCGATAAACTCATCTTT.

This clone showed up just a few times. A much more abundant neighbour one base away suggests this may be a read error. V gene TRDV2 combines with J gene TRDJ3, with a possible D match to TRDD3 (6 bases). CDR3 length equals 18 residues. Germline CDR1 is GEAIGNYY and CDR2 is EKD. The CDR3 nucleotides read TGTGCCTGTGACCCCGGGGATTTGAGCTCCTGGGACGCCCGACAGATGTTTTTC. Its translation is CACDPGDLSSWDARQMFF.

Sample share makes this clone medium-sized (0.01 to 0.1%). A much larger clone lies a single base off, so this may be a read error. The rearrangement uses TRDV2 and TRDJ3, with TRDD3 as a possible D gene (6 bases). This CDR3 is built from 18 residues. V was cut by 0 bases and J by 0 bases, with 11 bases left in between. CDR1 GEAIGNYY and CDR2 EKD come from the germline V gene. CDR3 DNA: TGTGCCTGTGACACCTGGGGATCCGGCTCCTGGGACACCCGACAGATGTTTTTC. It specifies CACDTWGSGSWDTRQMFF.

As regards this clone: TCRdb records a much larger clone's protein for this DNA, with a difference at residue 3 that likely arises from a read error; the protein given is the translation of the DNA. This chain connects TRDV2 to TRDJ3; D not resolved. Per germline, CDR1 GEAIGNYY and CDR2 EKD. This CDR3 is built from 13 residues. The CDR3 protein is CARDTWDTRQMFF. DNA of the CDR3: TGTGCCCGTGACACCTGGGACACCCGACAGATGTTTTTC.

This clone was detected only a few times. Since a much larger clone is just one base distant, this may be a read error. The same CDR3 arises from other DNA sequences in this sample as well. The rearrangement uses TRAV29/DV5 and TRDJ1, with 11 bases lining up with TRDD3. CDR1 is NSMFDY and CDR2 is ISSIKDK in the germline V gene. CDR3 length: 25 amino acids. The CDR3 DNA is TGTGCCGCAAGCCTAAACGTACTCCTTCCTACTGGGGGATATGGCCTCCCGCAGAGGGCTGATAAACTCATCTTT. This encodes CAASLNVLLPTGGYGLPQRADKLIF.

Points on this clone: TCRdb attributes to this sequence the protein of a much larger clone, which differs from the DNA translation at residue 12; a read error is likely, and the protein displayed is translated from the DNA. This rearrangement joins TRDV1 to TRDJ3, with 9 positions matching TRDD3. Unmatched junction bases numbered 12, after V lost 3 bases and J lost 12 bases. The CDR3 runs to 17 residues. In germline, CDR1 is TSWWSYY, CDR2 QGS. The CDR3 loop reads CALGDRLVTGGVRQMFF. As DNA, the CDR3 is TGTGCTCTTGGGGATAGACTAGTAACTGGGGGAGTCCGACAGATGTTTTTC.

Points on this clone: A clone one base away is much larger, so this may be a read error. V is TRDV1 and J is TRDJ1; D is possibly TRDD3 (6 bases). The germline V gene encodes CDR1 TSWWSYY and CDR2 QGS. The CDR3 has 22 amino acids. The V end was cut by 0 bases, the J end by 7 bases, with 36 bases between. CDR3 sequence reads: CALGELSRRELWDRCGIAKLIF. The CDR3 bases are TGTGCTCTTGGGGAACTCAGTAGGCGAGAACTGTGGGATAGATGTGGCATCGCTAAACTCATCTTT.

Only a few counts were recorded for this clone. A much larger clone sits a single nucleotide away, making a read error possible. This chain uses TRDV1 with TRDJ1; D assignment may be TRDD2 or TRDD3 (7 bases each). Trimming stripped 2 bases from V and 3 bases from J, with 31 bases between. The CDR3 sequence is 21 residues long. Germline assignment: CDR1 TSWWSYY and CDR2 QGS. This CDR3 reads CALGECFLGGSVGPRSDKLIF. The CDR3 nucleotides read TGTGCTCTTGGGGAATGCTTCCTAGGGGGATCTGTGGGCCCGAGGTCCGATAAACTCATCTTT.

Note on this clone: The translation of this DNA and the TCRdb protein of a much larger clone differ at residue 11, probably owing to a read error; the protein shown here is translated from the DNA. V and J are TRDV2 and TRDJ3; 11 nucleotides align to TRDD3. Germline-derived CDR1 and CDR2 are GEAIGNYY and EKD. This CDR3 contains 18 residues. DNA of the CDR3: TGTGCCTGTGACGTACTGGGGGATAGCTCCCGGGACACCCGACAGATGTTTTTC. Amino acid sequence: CACDVLGDSSRDTRQMFF.

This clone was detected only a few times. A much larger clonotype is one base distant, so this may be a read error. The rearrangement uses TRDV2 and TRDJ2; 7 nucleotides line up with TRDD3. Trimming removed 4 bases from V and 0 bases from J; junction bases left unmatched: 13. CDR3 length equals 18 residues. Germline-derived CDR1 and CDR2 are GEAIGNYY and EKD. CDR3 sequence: CACDVLRDTLALTAQLFF. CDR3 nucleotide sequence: TGTGCCTGTGATGTACTGAGGGATACCCTAGCTTTGACAGCACAACTCTTCTTT.

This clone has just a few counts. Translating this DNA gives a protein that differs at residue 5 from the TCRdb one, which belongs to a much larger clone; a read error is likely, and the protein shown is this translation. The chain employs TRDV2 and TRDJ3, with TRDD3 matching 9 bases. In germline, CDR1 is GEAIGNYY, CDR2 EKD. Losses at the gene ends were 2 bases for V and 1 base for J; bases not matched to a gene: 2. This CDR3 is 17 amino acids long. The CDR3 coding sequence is TGTGCCTGTGACAATACTGGGGGATCCTGGGACACCCGACAGATGTTTTTC. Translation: CACDNTGGSWDTRQMFF.

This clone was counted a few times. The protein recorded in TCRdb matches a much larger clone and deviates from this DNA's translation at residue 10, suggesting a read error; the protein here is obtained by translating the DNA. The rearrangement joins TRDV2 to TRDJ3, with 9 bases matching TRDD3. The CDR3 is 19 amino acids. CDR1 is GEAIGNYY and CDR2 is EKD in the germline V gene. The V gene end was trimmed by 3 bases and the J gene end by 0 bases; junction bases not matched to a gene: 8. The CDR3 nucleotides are TGTGCCTGTGACGTTACTGGGGGACCTATCTCCTGGGACACCCGACAGATGTTTTTC. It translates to CACDVTGGPISWDTRQMFF.

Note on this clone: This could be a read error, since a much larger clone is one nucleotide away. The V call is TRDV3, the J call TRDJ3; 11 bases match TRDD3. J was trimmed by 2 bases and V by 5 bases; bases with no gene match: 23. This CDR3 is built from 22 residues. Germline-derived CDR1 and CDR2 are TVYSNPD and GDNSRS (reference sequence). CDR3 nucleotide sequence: TGTGCCGTAAGCTCCCGGAATATACTGGGGGATATCGGCGCCTGGGACACCCGACAGATGTTTTTC. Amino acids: CAVSSRNILGDIGAWDTRQMFF.

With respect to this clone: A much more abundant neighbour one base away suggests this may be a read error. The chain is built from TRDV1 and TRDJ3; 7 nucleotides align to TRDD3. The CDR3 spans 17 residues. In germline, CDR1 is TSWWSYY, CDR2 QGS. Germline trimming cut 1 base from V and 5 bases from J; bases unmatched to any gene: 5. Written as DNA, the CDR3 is TGTGCTCTTGGGGAACAGTGGGGGACCCGGGACACCCGACAGATGTTTTTC. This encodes CALGEQWGTRDTRQMFF.

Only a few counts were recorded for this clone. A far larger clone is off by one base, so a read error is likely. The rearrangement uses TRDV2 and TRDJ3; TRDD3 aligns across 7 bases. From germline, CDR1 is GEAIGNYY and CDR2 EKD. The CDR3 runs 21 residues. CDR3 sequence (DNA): TGTGCCTGTGACGGACTTTCTGGGGGGCTCCTGTACGACTGGGACGCCCGACAGATGTTTTTC. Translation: CACDGLSGGLLYDWDARQMFF.

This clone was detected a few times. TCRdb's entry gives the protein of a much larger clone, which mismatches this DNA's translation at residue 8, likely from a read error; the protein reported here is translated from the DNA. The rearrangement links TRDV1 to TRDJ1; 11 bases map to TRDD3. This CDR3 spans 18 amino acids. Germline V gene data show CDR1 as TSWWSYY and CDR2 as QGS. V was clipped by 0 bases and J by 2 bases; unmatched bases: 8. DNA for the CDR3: TGTGCTCTTGGGGAACTGGTTAAGTACTGGGGGATAACCGATAAACTCATCTTT. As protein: CALGELVKYWGITDKLIF.

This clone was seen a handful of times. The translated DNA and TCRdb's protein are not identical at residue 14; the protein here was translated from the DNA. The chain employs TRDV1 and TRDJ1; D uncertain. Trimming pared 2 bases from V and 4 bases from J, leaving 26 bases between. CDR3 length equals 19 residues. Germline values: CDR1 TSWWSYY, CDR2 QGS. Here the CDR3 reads CALGESKLESTHWVDKLIF. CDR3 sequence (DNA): TGTGCTCTTGGGGAAAGTAAGTTGGAGTCCACCCATTGGGTCGATAAACTCATCTTT.

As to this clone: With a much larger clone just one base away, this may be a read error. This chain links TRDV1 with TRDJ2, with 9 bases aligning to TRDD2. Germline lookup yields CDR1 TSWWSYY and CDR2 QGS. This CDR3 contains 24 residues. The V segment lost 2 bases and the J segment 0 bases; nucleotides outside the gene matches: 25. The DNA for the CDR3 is TGTGCTCTTGGGGAAAAAAGGCCTTCCTACGCAGTGGGATTTCCCAGAGCTTTGACAGCACAACTCTTCTTT. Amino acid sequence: CALGEKRPSYAVGFPRALTAQLFF.

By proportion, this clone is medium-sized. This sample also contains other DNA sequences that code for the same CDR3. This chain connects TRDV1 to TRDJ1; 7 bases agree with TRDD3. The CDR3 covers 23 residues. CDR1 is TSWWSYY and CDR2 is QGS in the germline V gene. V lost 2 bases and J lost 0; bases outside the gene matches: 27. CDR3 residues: CALGEGRPTLGGYRIPYTDKLIF. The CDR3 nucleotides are TGTGCTCTTGGGGAAGGCAGACCTACCCTGGGGGGTTATAGGATCCCGTACACCGATAAACTCATCTTT.

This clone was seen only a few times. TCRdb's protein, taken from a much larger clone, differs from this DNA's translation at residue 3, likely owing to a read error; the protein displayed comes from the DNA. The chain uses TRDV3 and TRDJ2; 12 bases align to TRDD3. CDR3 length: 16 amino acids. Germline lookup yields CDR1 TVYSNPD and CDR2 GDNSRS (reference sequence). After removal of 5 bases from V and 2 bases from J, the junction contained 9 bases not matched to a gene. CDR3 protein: CALTAGGYGLTAQLFF. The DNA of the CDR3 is TGTGCCCTTACCGCTGGGGGATACGGATTGACAGCACAACTCTTCTTT.

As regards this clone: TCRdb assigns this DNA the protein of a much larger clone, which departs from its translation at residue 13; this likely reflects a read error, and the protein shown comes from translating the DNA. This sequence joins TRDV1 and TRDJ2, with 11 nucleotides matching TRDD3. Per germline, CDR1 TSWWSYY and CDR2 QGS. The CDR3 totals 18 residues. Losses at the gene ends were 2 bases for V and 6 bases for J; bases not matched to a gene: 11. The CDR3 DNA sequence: TGTGCTCTTGGGGAATCGGACGCTTGGGGGATACGGGCAGCACAACTCTTCTTT. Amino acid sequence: CALGESDAWGIRAAQLFF.

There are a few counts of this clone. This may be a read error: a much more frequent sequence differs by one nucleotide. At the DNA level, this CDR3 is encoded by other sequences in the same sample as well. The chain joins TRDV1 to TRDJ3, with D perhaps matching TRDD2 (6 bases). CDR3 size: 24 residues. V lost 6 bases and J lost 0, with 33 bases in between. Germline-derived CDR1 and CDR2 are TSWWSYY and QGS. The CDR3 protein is CALGGRPSALLGVTSSWDTRQMFF. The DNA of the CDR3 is TGTGCTCTTGGTGGCCGGCCTTCCGCATTACTTGGGGTGACCAGCTCCTGGGACACCCGACAGATGTTTTTC.

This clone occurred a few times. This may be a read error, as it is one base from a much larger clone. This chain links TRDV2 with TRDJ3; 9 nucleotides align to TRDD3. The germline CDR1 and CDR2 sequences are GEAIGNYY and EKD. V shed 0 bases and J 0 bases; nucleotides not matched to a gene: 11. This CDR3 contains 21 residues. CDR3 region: CACDTGTGGHALSWDTRQMFF. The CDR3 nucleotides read TGTGCCTGTGACACCGGTACTGGGGGACACGCCCTCTCCTGGGACACCCGACAGATGTTTTTC.